The 21 T cell receptor beta chains below all came from one sample that was sequenced in a study of blood T cells in healthy people across ages. Next came a second PCR, run for about 7 to 11 cycles, which used a sample-barcoded 5' primer along with a J-beta primer mix. TCRdb re-analysed the 5' RACE reads in MiXCR, keeping a single row per CDR3 protein. In the table there are some 760,000 distinct CDR3 sequences, 20% to 25% of which are singletons. The same data also went into a second study, on T cells of mothers and their children.

Sequenced sample: blood. All receptors come from a boy between 10 and 17 years old in good health.

There are a few counts of this clonotype. The chain recombines TRBV4-2 with TRBJ1-4; no firm D call. This CDR3 is built from 15 residues. Per the germline V gene, CDR1 is LGHNA and CDR2 is YNFKEQ. Trimming shortened V by 4 bases and J by 6 bases, and 15 bases separated the two germline ends. CDR3 nucleotide sequence: TGTGCCAGCAGCCCCGTGGTGGACGGAGATGAAAAACTGTTTTTT. The encoded protein is CASSPVVDGDEKLFF.

V usage is TRBV6-6 and J usage is TRBJ1-6; 9 nucleotides match TRBD1. This CDR3 comprises 15 residues. V was clipped by 1 base and J by 9 bases; unmatched bases: 4. Germline CDR1 MNHNY, CDR2 SVGAGI (reference sequence). In DNA form, the CDR3 reads TGTGCCAGCAGTTACTGGGGGGGACAGGGTTCACCCCTCCACTTT. Amino acids: CASSYWGGQGSPLHF.

This clonotype was observed a few times. The chain is built from TRBV9 and TRBJ2-4, with 8 bases fitting TRBD2. Germline V gene sequence: CDR1 SGDLS, CDR2 YYNGEE. The CDR3 is 18 residues long. V lost 0 bases, J lost 5 bases, and 13 bases stayed unmatched. CDR3 coding DNA: TGTGCCAGCAGCGTAGGAGGTAGCGGGGCCGTGGGGGAAAACATTCAGTACTTC. This encodes CASSVGGSGAVGENIQYF.

V usage is TRBV9 and J usage is TRBJ1-3; possibly TRBD1 for D (6 bases). From germline, CDR1 is SGDLS and CDR2 YYNGEE. Trimming removed 3 bases from V and 3 bases from J, with 10 bases in between. The CDR3 is made up of 14 amino acids. The CDR3 DNA is TGTGCCAGCAGCGCCCGACAGGATGGAAACACCATATATTTT. Protein product: CASSARQDGNTIYF.

This clonotype came up a few times. Relative to the germline gene, one junction end is altered; a read error may explain this. This chain uses TRBV27 with TRBJ2-2; D remains ambiguous. Per germline, CDR1 MNHEY and CDR2 SMNVEV (reference sequence). This CDR3 region has 13 residues. CDR3 DNA sequence: TGTGCCGGCAGACTGATTAGCACCGGGGAGCTGTTTTTT. This gives the protein CAGRLISTGELFF.

J is TRBJ2-5 and V is TRBV7-9, with 9 bases matching TRBD1. The end of the DNA aligns better with TRBJ2-1, so the J call may be wrong. The CDR3 is made up of 14 amino acids. The germline CDR1 and CDR2 sequences are SEHNR and FQNEAQ (reference sequence). This CDR3 reads CASSSRTGGSEQFF. The CDR3 DNA reads as TGTGCCAGCAGCAGCAGAACAGGGGGCAGTGAGCAGTTCTTC.

This rearrangement joins TRBV28 to TRBJ2-5; tentative D call: TRBD1 (5 bases). The tail of the sequence fits TRBJ2-7 better, so the J call may be wrong. CDR3 length: 14 amino acids. Germline values: CDR1 MDHEN, CDR2 SYDVKM. For the CDR3, the DNA is TGTGCCAGCAGCTACCGAAGGGGAACCTACGAGCAGTACTTC. Amino acids: CASSYRRGTYEQYF.

This clonotype occurred once. The V call is TRBV20-1, the J call TRBJ1-4; D not certain. The CDR3 covers 13 residues. V lost 6 bases, J lost 6 bases, and 14 bases lay in between. Germline V gene data show CDR1 as DFQATT and CDR2 as SNEGSKA (reference sequence). DNA for the CDR3: TGCAGTGCAGACACCGGGAAAGATGAAAAACTGTTTTTT. Its protein product is CSADTGKDEKLFF.

The chain combines TRBV6-2 or TRBV6-3 with TRBJ1-5, with D perhaps matching TRBD1 (6 bases). The CDR3 runs 12 residues. The germline V and J ends were trimmed by 8 bases and 7 bases, with 12 bases remaining between them. From germline, CDR1 is MNHEY and CDR2 SVGEGT. The CDR3 DNA follows: TGTGCCAGCCAAGGGGGGAACCAGCCCCAGCATTTT. It is translated as CASQGGNQPQHF.

This chain uses TRBV25-1 with TRBJ2-3, with no clear D. Germline V CDR1 and CDR2: MGHDK, SYGVNS. V lost 3 bases, J lost 4 bases, and 20 bases lay in between. The CDR3 runs 17 residues. The CDR3 nucleotides read TGTGCCAGCAGTGACCCGAAGGGCTTGGGTCCCCCAGATACGCAGTATTTT. As protein: CASSDPKGLGPPDTQYF.

The V and J genes are TRBV18 and TRBJ2-7, with 12 bases fitting TRBD1. This CDR3 is 17 amino acids long. The germline gives CDR1 KGHSH, CDR2 LQKENI. Trimming took 6 bases from V and 5 from J; bases not matched to a gene: 14. In DNA, the CDR3 is TGTGCCAGCTCGCCTAAATCGACCGGGACAGGGGGCCACGAGCAGTACTTC. It specifies CASSPKSTGTGGHEQYF.

This clonotype was detected ten times or more. One end of the junction does not line up with germline, which may come from a read error. The chain couples TRBV7-8 to TRBJ2-5, with D perhaps matching TRBD1 (6 bases). Germline CDR1 and CDR2: SGHVS and FQNEAQ. The CDR3 has 14 residues. Written as DNA, the CDR3 is TGCGCCAGCAGCCCCGGACAGTTTCAAGAGACCCAGTACTTC. Amino acids: CASSPGQFQETQYF.

The chain links TRBV10-1 to TRBJ2-1, with 11 nucleotides matching TRBD2. The junction had 5 bases not matched to a gene; V was cut back by 4 bases and J by 9 bases. Per the germline V gene, CDR1 is WNHNN and CDR2 is SYGVQD (reference sequence). The CDR3 is made up of 14 amino acids. CDR3 region: CASSVTSGIGEQFF. Written as DNA, the CDR3 is TGCGCCAGCAGTGTGACTAGCGGGATTGGTGAGCAGTTCTTC.

This clonotype appeared a few times. The J gene is TRBJ2-5, the V gene TRBV6-5, with TRBD1 matching 9 bases. The tail of the sequence fits TRBJ2-1 better, so the J call may be wrong. The CDR3 covers 15 residues. In germline, CDR1 is MNHEY, CDR2 SVGAGI. The CDR3, as DNA: TGTGCCAGCAGTTACTCGGGACAGGGAGGCAATGAGCAGTTCTTC. Its translation is CASSYSGQGGNEQFF.

The table lists this clonotype with a few counts. The CDR3 region has the DNA TGCGCCAGCAGCGGCCTCGAGCAGGGGGACACTGAAGCTTTCTTT. The encoded protein is CASSGLEQGDTEAFF. V is TRBV4-1 and J is TRBJ1-1; TRBD1 agrees at 7 bases. The CDR3 is 15 residues long. CDR1 is MGHRA, CDR2 YSYEKL, per germline. Losses at the gene ends were 5 bases for V and 3 bases for J; bases not matched to a gene: 9.

CDR3: CASSPSPGGYSNQPQHF. CDR3 in DNA: TGTGCCAGCAGTCCTTCCCCCGGTGGTTATAGCAATCAGCCCCAGCATTTT. The chain uses TRBV28 and TRBJ1-5; D remains ambiguous. Germline V gene sequence: CDR1 MDHEN, CDR2 SYDVKM. Trimming took 5 bases from V and 0 from J, leaving 17 bases between them. The CDR3 sequence is 17 residues long.

The rearrangement joins TRBV6-5 to TRBJ1-2; D is ambiguous. CDR3 length: 13 amino acids. Deletions cut 8 bases from V and 3 bases from J, with 13 bases between. CDR1 and CDR2 from the germline V gene are MNHEY and SVGAGI. The CDR3 DNA sequence: TGTGCCAGCGGCTCCGGGCTAGACTATGGCTACACCTTC. Encoded protein: CASGSGLDYGYTF.

This rearrangement joins TRBV9 to TRBJ1-1, with 7 nucleotides matching TRBD1. Trimming removed 3 bases from V and 4 bases from J; junction bases left unmatched: 9. The CDR3 consists of 15 residues. The germline V gene has CDR1 SGDLS and CDR2 YYNGEE. This CDR3 reads CASSGSTGWSTEAFF. The CDR3, as DNA: TGTGCCAGCAGCGGATCGACAGGGTGGAGCACTGAAGCTTTCTTT.

The rearrangement uses TRBV7-2 and TRBJ2-7; maybe TRBD1 (5 bases). The germline V gene has CDR1 SGHTA and CDR2 FQGNSA. This CDR3 has 14 amino acids. The V end was cut by 1 base, the J end by 5 bases, with 12 bases between. CDR3 sequence (DNA): TGTGCCAGCAGCTTAGTCTCCCAGGGCAACGAGCAGTACTTC. Translating gives CASSLVSQGNEQYF. Together with reference TRBV7-2 and TRBJ2-7, the CDR3 gives the full variable domain: GAGVSQSPSNKVTEKGKDVELRCDPISGHTALYWYRQSLGQGLEFLIYFQGNSAPDKSGLPSDRFSAERTGGSVSTLTIQRTQQEDSAVYLCASSLVSQGNEQYFGPGTRLTVT.

This clonotype has only a few counts. This sequence joins TRBV3-1 and TRBJ2-5; TRBD1 agrees at 7 bases. The J call may be faulty, since TRBJ2-7 better matches the DNA end. The CDR3 has 16 residues. Germline V gene lookup returns CDR1 LGHDT and CDR2 YNNKEL (reference sequence). CDR3 loop: CASSQVRRTGFYEQYF. The CDR3 region has the DNA TGTGCCAGCAGCCAAGTTCGCAGGACAGGATTCTACGAGCAGTACTTC.

The chain is built from TRBV7-3 and TRBJ2-1, with D unresolved. CDR3 length equals 16 residues. Trimming removed 2 bases at V and 3 bases at J, with 14 bases between. Germline V lookup: CDR1 SGHTA, CDR2 FQGTGA. CDR3 in amino acids: CASSLVLGFGYNEQFF. The DNA of the CDR3 is TGTGCCAGCAGCTTAGTTCTGGGGTTCGGCTACAATGAGCAGTTCTTC.